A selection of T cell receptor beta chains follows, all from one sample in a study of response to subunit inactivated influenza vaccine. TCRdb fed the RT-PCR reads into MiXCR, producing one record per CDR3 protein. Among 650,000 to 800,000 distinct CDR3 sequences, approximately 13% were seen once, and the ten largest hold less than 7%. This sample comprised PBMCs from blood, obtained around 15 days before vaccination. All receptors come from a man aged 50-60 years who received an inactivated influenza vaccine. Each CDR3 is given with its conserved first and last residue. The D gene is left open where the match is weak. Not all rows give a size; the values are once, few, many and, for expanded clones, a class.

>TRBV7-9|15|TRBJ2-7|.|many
CASSLAQQGLNEQYF
TGTGCCAGCAGCTTAGCGCAACAGGGTTTGAACGAGCAGTACTTC
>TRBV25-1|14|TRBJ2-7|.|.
CASSERGRTYEQYF
TGTGCCAGCAGTGAAAGGGGTCGGACCTACGAGCAGTACTTC
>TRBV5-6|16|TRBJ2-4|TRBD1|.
CASSLRDSLAKNIQYF
TGTGCCAGCAGCTTGCGGGACAGCCTAGCCAAAAACATTCAGTACTTC
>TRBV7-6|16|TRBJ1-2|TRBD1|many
CASSPGTGGRSYGYTF
TGTGCCAGCAGCCCCGGGACAGGGGGCAGGAGCTATGGCTACACCTTC
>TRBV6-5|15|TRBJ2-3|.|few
CASSYYSPSTDTQYF
TGTGCCAGCAGTTATTACAGCCCTTCCACAGATACGCAGTATTTT
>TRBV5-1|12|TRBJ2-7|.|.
CASADSSYEQYF
TGCGCCAGCGCCGATAGCTCCTACGAGCAGTACTTC
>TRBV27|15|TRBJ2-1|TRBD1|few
CASSMRQGGHNEQFF
TGTGCCAGCAGTATGCGACAGGGGGGCCACAATGAGCAGTTCTTC
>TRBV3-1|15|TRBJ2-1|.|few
CASSQDIARYNEQFF
TGTGCCAGCAGCCAAGATATCGCCAGGTACAATGAGCAGTTCTTC
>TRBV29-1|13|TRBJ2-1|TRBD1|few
CSAGWDRGNEQFF
TGCAGCGCTGGGTGGGACAGGGGGAATGAGCAGTTCTTC
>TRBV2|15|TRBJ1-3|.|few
CASSRDRDVGNTIYF
TGTGCCAGCAGTCGCGACCGGGACGTTGGAAACACCATATATTTT
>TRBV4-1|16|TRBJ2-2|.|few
CASSQDADANTGELFF
TGCGCCAGCAGCCAAGATGCAGACGCGAACACCGGGGAGCTGTTTTTT
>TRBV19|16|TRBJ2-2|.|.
CASSIRWTENTGELFF
TGTGCCAGTAGTATACGCTGGACAGAGAACACCGGGGAGCTGTTTTTT
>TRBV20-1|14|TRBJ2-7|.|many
CSASPVLFSYEQYF
TGCAGTGCTAGTCCGGTCCTTTTCTCCTACGAGCAGTACTTC
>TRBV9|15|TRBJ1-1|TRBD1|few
CASSTGQALNTEAFF
TGTGCCAGCAGCACAGGACAGGCGCTGAACACTGAAGCTTTCTTT
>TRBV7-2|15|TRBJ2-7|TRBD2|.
CASSLAPGRGGEQYF
TGTGCCAGCAGCTTAGCGCCGGGACGGGGAGGGGAGCAGTACTTC
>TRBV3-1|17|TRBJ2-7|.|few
CASSQGGSQRFSYEQYF
TGTGCCAGCAGCCAAGGTGGGAGCCAGCGGTTCTCCTACGAGCAGTACTTC
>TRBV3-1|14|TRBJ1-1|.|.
CASSQESGRTEAFF
TGTGCCAGCAGCCAAGAGTCAGGGCGGACTGAAGCTTTCTTT
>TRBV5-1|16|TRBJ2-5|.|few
CASSWGGEQGIVTQYF
TGCGCCAGCAGCTGGGGAGGGGAACAGGGGATTGTGACCCAGTACTTC
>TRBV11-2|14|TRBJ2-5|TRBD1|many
CASSLNRGPETQYF
TGTGCCAGCAGCTTAAACAGGGGTCCCGAGACCCAGTACTTC
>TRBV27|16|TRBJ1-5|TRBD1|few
CASRWDRRLGNQPQHF
TGTGCCAGCAGGTGGGACAGGCGCCTGGGGAATCAGCCCCAGCATTTT
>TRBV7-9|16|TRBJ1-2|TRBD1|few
CASSLGTGYSNYGYTF
TGTGCCAGCAGCTTAGGGACAGGGTACTCTAACTATGGCTACACCTTC
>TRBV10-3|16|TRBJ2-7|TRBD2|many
CAISDRRTSRNYEQYF
TGTGCCATCAGTGATCGTAGGACTAGCAGAAACTACGAGCAGTACTTC
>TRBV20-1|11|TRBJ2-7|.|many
CSARMTYEQYF
TGCAGTGCTAGAATGACCTACGAGCAGTACTTC
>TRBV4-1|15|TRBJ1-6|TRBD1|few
CASSRGGTENSPLHF
TGCGCCAGCAGCCGTGGTGGGACAGAAAATTCACCCCTCCACTTT
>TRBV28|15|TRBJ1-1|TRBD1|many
CASSPLDRGNTEAFF
TGTGCCAGCAGTCCACTAGACAGGGGTAACACTGAAGCTTTCTTT
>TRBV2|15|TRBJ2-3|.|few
CASSLREISTDTQYF
TGTGCCAGCAGCCTCAGGGAAATCAGCACAGATACGCAGTATTTT
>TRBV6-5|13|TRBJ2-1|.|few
CASSSTSLGEQFF
TGTGCCAGCAGTTCAACTAGCTTGGGGGAGCAGTTCTTC
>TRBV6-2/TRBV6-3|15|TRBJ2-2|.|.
CASSYSGLSTGELFF
TGTGCCAGCAGTTACTCGGGGCTGTCCACCGGGGAGCTGTTTTTT
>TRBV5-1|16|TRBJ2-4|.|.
CASSEQGGQAKNIQYF
TGCGCCAGCAGCGAACAGGGTGGTCAAGCCAAAAACATTCAGTACTTC
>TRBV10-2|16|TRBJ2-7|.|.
CASSESAGFEAYEQYF
TGCGCCAGCAGTGAGTCGGCGGGTTTCGAAGCTTACGAGCAGTACTTC
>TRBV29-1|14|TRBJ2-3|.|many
CSVEVTGRQGTQYF
TGCAGCGTTGAAGTTACGGGCCGCCAAGGCACGCAGTATTTT
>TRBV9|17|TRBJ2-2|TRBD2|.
CASSHSFSGENTGELFF
TGTGCCAGCAGCCACTCTTTTAGCGGGGAGAACACCGGGGAGCTGTTTTTT
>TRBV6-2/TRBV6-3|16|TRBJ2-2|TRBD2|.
CATSTLAGFNTGELFF
TGTGCCACCTCGACCCTAGCGGGCTTTAACACCGGGGAGCTGTTTTTT
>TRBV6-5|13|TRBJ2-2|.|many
CASSYSIPGELFF
TGTGCCAGCAGTTACTCGATCCCCGGGGAGCTGTTTTTT
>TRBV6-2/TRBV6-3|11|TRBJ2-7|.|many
CASSYLDEQYF
TGTGCCAGCAGTTACTTGGACGAGCAGTACTTC
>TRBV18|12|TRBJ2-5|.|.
CASSPSSETQYF
TGTGCCAGCTCACCGTCCTCAGAGACCCAGTACTTC
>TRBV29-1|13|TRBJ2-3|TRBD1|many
CSGGNDRASTQYF
TGCAGCGGAGGAAATGACAGGGCGAGTACGCAGTATTTT
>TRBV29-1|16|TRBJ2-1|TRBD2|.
CSVEGSSGGAPNEQFF
TGCAGCGTTGAAGGGTCTAGCGGGGGGGCCCCCAATGAGCAGTTCTTC
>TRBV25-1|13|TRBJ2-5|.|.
CASSTERLETQYF
TGTGCCAGCAGTACAGAGAGGTTGGAGACCCAGTACTTC
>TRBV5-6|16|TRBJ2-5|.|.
CASSPGGGGIQETQYF
TGTGCCAGCAGCCCAGGGGGAGGGGGAATTCAAGAGACCCAGTACTTC
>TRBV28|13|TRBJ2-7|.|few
CATLLGVSYEQYF
TGTGCCACCCTTCTCGGGGTCTCGTACGAGCAGTACTTC
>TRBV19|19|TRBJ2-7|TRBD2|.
CASQGTSGLSGGAGYEQYF
TGTGCCAGCCAAGGGACTAGCGGTCTCAGCGGGGGGGCTGGTTACGAGCAGTACTTC
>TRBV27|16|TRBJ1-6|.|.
CASRRYPPPTATPLHF
TGTGCCAGCAGACGATACCCCCCGCCGACAGCTACGCCCCTCCACTTT
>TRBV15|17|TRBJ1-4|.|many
CATSRSPHRATNEKLFF
TGTGCCACCAGCAGATCCCCCCACAGGGCAACTAATGAAAAACTGTTTTTT
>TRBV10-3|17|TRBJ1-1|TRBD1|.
CAISERGTGGLNTEAFF
TGTGCCATCAGTGAGAGGGGGACAGGGGGCTTGAACACTGAAGCTTTCTTT
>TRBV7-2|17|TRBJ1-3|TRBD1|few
CASSLAGTGGGGNTIYF
TGTGCCAGCAGCTTAGCCGGGACAGGGGGAGGTGGAAACACCATATATTTT
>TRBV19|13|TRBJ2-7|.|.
CASSIEPPYEQYF
TGTGCCAGTAGTATAGAACCCCCCTACGAGCAGTACTTC
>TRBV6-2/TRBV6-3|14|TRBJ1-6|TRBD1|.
CASSRQGRNSPLHF
TGTGCCAGCAGTCGACAGGGGCGTAATTCACCCCTCCACTTT
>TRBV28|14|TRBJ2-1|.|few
CASSVPGHIGEQFF
TGTGCCAGCAGTGTACCGGGTCATATTGGTGAGCAGTTCTTC
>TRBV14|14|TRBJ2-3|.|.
CASSQEAAMNTQYF
TGTGCCAGCAGCCAAGAGGCAGCAATGAATACGCAGTATTTT
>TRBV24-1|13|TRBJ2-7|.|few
CATSDLGSYEQYF
TGTGCCACCAGTGATTTGGGCTCCTACGAGCAGTACTTC
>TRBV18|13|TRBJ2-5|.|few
CASSPPTRETQYF
TGTGCCAGCTCACCACCGACACGGGAGACCCAGTACTTC
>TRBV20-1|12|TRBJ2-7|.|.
CSARDISYEQYF
TGCAGTGCTAGAGATATCTCCTACGAGCAGTACTTC
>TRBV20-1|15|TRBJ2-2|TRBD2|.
CSARGTSGGTGELFF
TGCAGTGCTAGGGGGACTAGCGGGGGTACCGGGGAGCTGTTTTTT
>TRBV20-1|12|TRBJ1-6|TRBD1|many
CSARTGDSPLHF
TGCAGTGCCCGGACAGGGGATTCACCCCTCCACTTT